This T cell receptor beta chain was profiled in a study of cytomegalovirus exposure and HLA in healthy donors. PCR involved 60 Vbeta and 13 Jbeta primers. The data were produced by immunoSEQ multiplex PCR, yet TCRdb's version contains in-frame clones alone and is incomplete. The sample yields approximately 130,000 clones, 70% to 80% seen once. From germline, CDR1 is MNHEY and CDR2 SMNVEV (reference sequence). The CDR3 length is 18 residues. V gave up 5 bases and J gave up 5 bases; unmatched junction bases: 15. The chain joins TRBV27 to TRBJ1-5, with 10 bases identical to TRBD1. This TCR was recovered from a man between 50 and 59 years old in good health and CMV-seronegative. Specimen: PBMCs. Here the CDR3 reads CASSPREGTGVVYQPQHF. The CDR3 nucleotides are TGTGCCAGCAGTCCAAGGGAGGGGACAGGGGTCGTCTATCAGCCCCAGCATTTT.